This T cell receptor (beta chain) is from a study of control samples from healthy donors and cancer patients. The protocol was immunoSEQ multiplex PCR, while the TCRdb copy is restricted to in-frame clones and leaves out a portion. The table includes roughly 34,000 clones, about 88% detected once. The CDR3 runs 12 residues. With 3 bases removed from V and 9 bases from J, the gap between germline ends came to 6 bases. V gene TRBV12-3 or TRBV12-4 combines with J gene TRBJ1-6; D is undetermined. Sequencing was carried out using PBMCs. The clonotype was recovered from a woman aged 40-49 years with lung cancer. The CDR3 DNA follows: TGTGCCAGCAGTTTCGAGGGTTCACCCCTCCACTTT. Translated, it gives CASSFEGSPLHF.